Following are 23 T cell receptor beta chains from one sample sequenced in a study of T cell responses to AZD1222 COVID-19 vaccine. Clones were sequenced by immunoSEQ multiplex PCR, and TCRdb holds only the in-frame ones, with some missing. This sample has 110,000 or so clones; approximately 86% occur once, and the top ten carry approximately 15%. Sequences were derived from peripheral blood, sampled 28 days after the second AZD1222 dose. Receptors were obtained from an adult who received the AZD1222 COVID-19 vaccine.

The chain employs TRBV28 and TRBJ1-2, with 7 nucleotides matching TRBD1. CDR3 length equals 12 residues. Germline trimming cut 7 bases from V and 11 bases from J; bases unmatched to any gene: 10. Germline assignment: CDR1 MDHEN and CDR2 SYDVKM. Here the CDR3 reads CASTRRAGGYTF. DNA of the CDR3: TGTGCCAGCACCCGCCGTGCAGGGGGTTACACCTTC.

The rearrangement uses TRBV10-3 and TRBJ2-2, with D perhaps TRBD2 (5 bases). CDR1 is ENHRY and CDR2 is SYGVKD in the germline V gene. CDR3 length: 14 amino acids. V lost 2 bases and J lost 4, with 8 bases in between. The CDR3 DNA sequence: TGTGCCATCAGTGAGGGACTGGCCACCGGGGAGCTGTTTTTT. It is translated as CAISEGLATGELFF.

The CDR3 reads CASSSGLTPINYGYTF. Here the CDR3 DNA reads TGTGCCAGCAGCTCGGGACTGACCCCGATAAACTATGGCTACACCTTC. This chain connects TRBV5-4 to TRBJ1-2; the D gene is possibly TRBD1 (5 bases). Per germline, CDR1 SGHNT and CDR2 YYREEE (reference sequence). V lost 3 bases to trimming and J lost 2 bases, with 17 bases between them. The length of the CDR3 is 16 residues.

The chain recombines TRBV29-1 with TRBJ2-3, with 8 bases aligning to TRBD1. This CDR3 has 13 amino acids. The V segment lost 3 bases and the J segment 6 bases; nucleotides outside the gene matches: 5. Looked up from germline, CDR1 is SQVTM and CDR2 is ANQGSEA. CDR3 in amino acids: CSVDGQGFDTQYF. As DNA, the CDR3 is TGCAGCGTTGATGGACAGGGTTTTGATACGCAGTATTTT.

The CDR3: CATSDPPGELFF. The CDR3 DNA reads as TGTGCCACCAGTGACCCCCCCGGGGAGCTGTTTTTT. V and J are TRBV24-1 and TRBJ2-2; D ambiguous. The V gene lost 4 bases and the J gene lost 6 bases, with 5 bases spanning the gap. Germline CDR1 is KGHDR and CDR2 is SFDVKD. The CDR3 is 12 amino acids.

J is TRBJ1-2 and V is TRBV7-2; tentatively, D is TRBD1 (6 bases). Germline CDR1 is SGHTA and CDR2 is FQGNSA. V was trimmed by 2 bases and J by 7 bases, leaving 20 bases between them. CDR3 length equals 16 residues. The CDR3 loop reads CASSLPRAGDGVGYTF. The CDR3 coding sequence is TGTGCCAGCAGCTTACCCCGGGCAGGGGATGGTGTTGGCTACACCTTC.

This clone was seen once. The rearrangement uses TRBV9 and TRBJ2-3, with D perhaps TRBD1 or TRBD2 (6 bases each). Trimming cost V 0 bases and J 7 bases, with 12 bases left between them. This CDR3 comprises 14 residues. The germline gives CDR1 SGDLS, CDR2 YYNGEE. CDR3 sequence: CASSVGGGGNTQYF. For the CDR3, the DNA is TGTGCCAGCAGCGTAGGTGGAGGGGGAAATACGCAGTATTTT. Looking up the rest from reference TRBV9 and TRBJ2-3 gives the full variable domain: DSGVTQTPKHLITATGQRVTLRCSPRSGDLSVYWYQQSLDQGLQFLIQYYNGEERAKGNILERFSAQQFPDLHSELNLSSLELGDSALYFCASSVGGGGNTQYFGPGTRLTVL.

The V call is TRBV6-6, the J call TRBJ2-2, with 8 bases that match TRBD1. Germline-derived CDR1 and CDR2 are MNHNY and SVGAGI (reference sequence). This CDR3 is 15 amino acids long. V lost 5 bases to trimming and J lost 2 bases; unmatched junction nucleotides: 4. The CDR3 DNA follows: TGTGCCAGCAGTAAAGGACAGGGAAACACCGGGGAGCTGTTTTTT. Translated, it gives CASSKGQGNTGELFF.

The gene calls are TRBV7-9 and TRBJ1-2; TRBD1 agrees at 9 bases. The length of the CDR3 is 14 residues. CDR1 and CDR2 from the germline V gene are SEHNR and FQNEAQ (reference sequence). The junction had 3 bases not matched to a gene; V was cut back by 1 base and J by 6 bases. The CDR3 region has the DNA TGTGCCAGCAGCTTAGGGGACAGGGCCCATGGCTACACCTTC. Residues: CASSLGDRAHGYTF.

The chain recombines TRBV9 with TRBJ2-7; 11 bases map to TRBD2. Germline assignment: CDR1 SGDLS and CDR2 YYNGEE. The CDR3 is 16 residues long. V lost 3 bases to trimming and J lost 2 bases; unmatched junction nucleotides: 7. The CDR3 region has the DNA TGTGCCAGCAGCGATAGCGGGAGGGCTCCCACCTACGAGCAGTACTTC. Its protein product is CASSDSGRAPTYEQYF. Full variable domain (remainder filled in from reference TRBV9 and TRBJ2-7): DSGVTQTPKHLITATGQRVTLRCSPRSGDLSVYWYQQSLDQGLQFLIQYYNGEERAKGNILERFSAQQFPDLHSELNLSSLELGDSALYFCASSDSGRAPTYEQYFGPGTRLTVT.

V and J are TRBV3-1 (or the pseudogene TRBV3-2) and TRBJ2-5; D not certain. Germline CDR1 LGHDT, CDR2 YNNKEL (reference sequence). The length of the CDR3 is 12 residues. Trimming shortened V by 4 bases and J by 5 bases, and 8 bases separated the two germline ends. The CDR3 coding sequence is TGTGCCAGCAGCCGCCCGCAGGAGACCCAGTACTTC. Translation gives CASSRPQETQYF.

The gene calls are TRBV9 and TRBJ2-1; 11 bases match TRBD2. There are 15 residues in the CDR3. Trimming took 8 bases from V and 0 from J; bases not matched to a gene: 4. Germline V CDR1 and CDR2: SGDLS, YYNGEE. CDR3 loop: CASGSGGVSYNEQFF. The CDR3 bases are TGTGCCAGTGGTAGCGGGGGGGTCTCCTACAATGAGCAGTTCTTC.

This rearrangement joins TRBV4-1 to TRBJ2-1, with D possibly TRBD2 on 6 matching bases. The V gene lost 0 bases and the J gene lost 1 base, with 10 bases spanning the gap. This CDR3 comprises 16 residues. Germline V lookup: CDR1 MGHRA, CDR2 YSYEKL. The DNA for the CDR3 is TGCGCCAGCAGCCAAGATCGGGCGGGATCCTACAATGAGCAGTTCTTC. Translated: CASSQDRAGSYNEQFF.

The CDR3 loop is CAGTPGLEAFF. The CDR3 bases are TGTGCCGGGACTCCGGGACTGGAAGCTTTCTTT. The genes are TRBV2 and TRBJ1-1, with D perhaps matching TRBD1 (5 bases). Germline V CDR1 and CDR2: SNHLY, FYNNEI. Trimming took off 11 bases at V and 8 bases at J, with 15 bases between the two ends. The CDR3 consists of 11 residues.

The rearrangement joins TRBV29-1 to TRBJ1-2; no reliable D call. CDR3 length: 13 amino acids. Trimming removed 6 bases from V and 3 bases from J, with 14 bases in between. CDR1 is SQVTM, CDR2 ANQGSEA, per germline. CDR3 protein: CSVAESAHYGYTF. The CDR3 region has the DNA TGCAGCGTGGCTGAGAGCGCGCACTATGGCTACACCTTC.

The chain joins TRBV19 to TRBJ2-5; TRBD1 aligns across 7 bases. CDR3 size: 15 residues. Germline lookup yields CDR1 LNHDA and CDR2 SQIVND (reference sequence). The V segment lost 2 bases and the J segment 3 bases; nucleotides outside the gene matches: 6. CDR3: CASSIWGTAEETQYF. CDR3 DNA: TGTGCCAGTAGTATATGGGGGACAGCTGAAGAGACCCAGTACTTC.

The V call is TRBV9, the J call TRBJ1-5, with TRBD1 identical over 9 bases. Unmatched junction bases numbered 5, after V lost 4 bases and J lost 3 bases. This CDR3 region has 15 residues. Germline CDR1 and CDR2: SGDLS and YYNGEE. The CDR3 here is CASSPGQGYNQPQHF. As DNA, the CDR3 is TGTGCCAGCAGCCCGGGACAGGGATACAATCAGCCCCAGCATTTT. Variable domain in full (rest from reference TRBV9 and TRBJ1-5): DSGVTQTPKHLITATGQRVTLRCSPRSGDLSVYWYQQSLDQGLQFLIQYYNGEERAKGNILERFSAQQFPDLHSELNLSSLELGDSALYFCASSPGQGYNQPQHFGDGTRLSIL.

This chain uses TRBV4-1 with TRBJ2-7, with 10 nucleotides matching TRBD1. Looked up from germline, CDR1 is MGHRA and CDR2 is YSYEKL. V shed 1 base and J 3 bases; nucleotides not matched to a gene: 3. This CDR3 region has 15 residues. In DNA, the CDR3 is TGCGCCAGCAGCCAAGTTAGGACAGGGGGCTACGAGCAGTACTTC. Amino acids: CASSQVRTGGYEQYF.

This clone was observed a few times. The J gene is TRBJ2-7, the V gene TRBV5-6, with 8 bases that match TRBD1. V lost 2 bases to trimming and J lost 1 base; unmatched junction nucleotides: 5. CDR3 size: 15 residues. From germline, CDR1 is SGHDT and CDR2 YYEEEE. CDR3 amino acids: CASSFGRGLSYEQYF. The CDR3 DNA sequence: TGTGCCAGCAGCTTCGGCAGGGGGCTATCCTACGAGCAGTACTTC.

The rearrangement joins TRBV7-2 to TRBJ2-7; tentative D call: TRBD2 (6 bases). Germline values: CDR1 SGHTA, CDR2 FQGNSA. The CDR3 covers 15 residues. V was trimmed by 1 base and J by 2 bases, leaving 12 bases between them. The CDR3 loop is CASSLGGDVPYEQYF. In nucleotides, the CDR3 is TGTGCCAGCAGCTTAGGGGGGGATGTTCCCTACGAGCAGTACTTC.

V usage is TRBV7-3 and J usage is TRBJ2-2; 9 bases align to TRBD1. Germline V gives CDR1 SGHTA, CDR2 FQGTGA. The CDR3 length is 18 residues. V trimming: 5 bases; J trimming: 6 bases; junction bases outside the gene matches: 16. The CDR3 sequence is CASSLDPAGQGMSGELFF. Written as DNA, the CDR3 is TGTGCCAGCAGCCTCGACCCCGCGGGACAGGGCATGTCCGGGGAGCTGTTTTTT.

The chain links TRBV9 to TRBJ2-4, with 8 bases fitting TRBD1. V lost 3 bases and J lost 5; bases outside the gene matches: 1. The CDR3 sequence is 13 residues long. The germline V gene has CDR1 SGDLS and CDR2 YYNGEE. The CDR3 coding sequence is TGTGCCAGCAGCGGACAGGGGCAAAACATTCAGTACTTC. Residues: CASSGQGQNIQYF. Supplemented by reference TRBV9 and TRBJ2-4, the full variable domain reads DSGVTQTPKHLITATGQRVTLRCSPRSGDLSVYWYQQSLDQGLQFLIQYYNGEERAKGNILERFSAQQFPDLHSELNLSSLELGDSALYFCASSGQGQNIQYFGAGTRLSVL.

The chain links TRBV5-5 to TRBJ2-7, with D possibly TRBD2 on 5 matching bases. V lost 0 bases and J 2 bases, leaving 15 bases between the germline ends. This CDR3 has 16 amino acids. The germline V gene has CDR1 SGHKS and CDR2 YYEKEE (reference sequence). CDR3 in amino acids: CASSLEGVQEAYEQYF. CDR3 in DNA: TGTGCCAGCAGCTTGGAGGGCGTGCAGGAGGCCTACGAGCAGTACTTC.